Included here is one TCR beta chain sequence, with context. Germline V lookup: CDR1 LGHNT, CDR2 FRNRAP. CDR3 length equals 13 residues. The germline V and J ends were trimmed by 6 bases and 4 bases, with 12 bases remaining between them. The data were taken from a study of blood T cell repertoires in COVID-19. Study background: Sites across the United States, Italy and Spain contributed samples from acute and convalescent COVID-19.

TCRdb's copy holds only in-frame clones and misses some; the assay was immunoSEQ multiplex PCR. The profile shows approximately 320,000 clones, about nine tenths of them singletons. The specimen sequenced was peripheral blood. The source of this sequence is a woman aged 25 to 39 with COVID-19, enrolled during active disease. The rearrangement joins TRBV12-5 to TRBJ1-1; D is perhaps TRBD1 (6 bases). CDR3 sequence reads: CASGRRDTTEAFF. CDR3 bases: TGTGCTAGTGGCAGACGGGACACCACTGAAGCTTTCTTT.